This TCR beta chain was obtained from a study of cytomegalovirus exposure and HLA in healthy donors (TCRdb year 2017). Looking at the study overall: In an earlier analysis of 550 to 750 of the donors, under 300 Gb of sequence data and some 120 million unique TCR beta sequences from about 180 million T cells were reported. An early release that covered more than 550 HLA-typed donors contained 250 to 350 gigabases of sequencing data and about 93 million unique TCR sequences. Of the approximately 370 genotyped donors, over 80% were placed in the genetic ancestry cluster associated with self-reported Caucasian donors. The study was designed to test whether signatures of past pathogen exposure could be identified by cataloging public T cell receptors. Using immunosequencing, the study profiled T cell repertoires from fewer than 700 subjects and related those repertoires to cytomegalovirus serostatus. In addition to the first cohort of around 670 subjects, a separate validation cohort of 130 or so different subjects was used. The study combined high-throughput TCR immunosequencing, statistical association of individual TCRs with disease status, and machine learning to predict cytomegalovirus infection status. A later analysis re-analyzed previously published TCR beta repertoires from hundreds of donors and added high-resolution HLA genotyping to study TCR occurrence patterns. Rather than drawing on any new phenotypic data, the later analysis identified candidate immune exposures from TCR beta sequences and the way those sequences occurred across donors. To decide whether each TCR beta V gene segment behaved as functional or pseudogenic, an earlier analysis of several hundred of the donors relied on high-throughput TCR beta sequencing. Alongside the repertoire data, information on donor age, sex, ethnicity and CMV serostatus was compiled. Genome-wide SNP genotypes for about 60% of the roughly 700 donors were used in a later genetic analysis, which treated that subset as a discovery cohort. All discovery cohort repertoires had been generated on a single sequencing platform. HLA typing included class I and class II loci at four-digit resolution. The number of donors typed differed by locus, with about 629-640 for A, B, C, DRB1 and DQB1, 522 for DQA1, nearly 610 for DPA1, and some 470 for DPB1. Because of strong linkage in the cohort, five DR-DQ haplotypes were treated as single units for association and clustering. Among some 410 genotyped donors of the cohort, an average of about 240,000 unique TCR beta nucleotide sequences was sequenced per donor, of which roughly 17% were non-productive.

In total, approximately 690 healthy bone marrow donors made up the cohort. All cohort members were sampled while nominally healthy, although unrecorded immune exposures were likely present. The donor tested CMV seropositive and was one of the 289 seropositive cohort members. A peripheral blood sample was collected from each donor, and TCR beta sequencing was performed on peripheral blood mononuclear cells. Genomic DNA was extracted from the blood cell samples with the Qiagen DNeasy Blood Extraction Kit. The protocol used for the library was the immunoSEQ multiplex PCR assay. The multiplex PCR relied on a mix of 60 forward primers for TCR Vbeta segments and 13 reverse primers for TCR Jbeta segments. Amplification of the CDR3 region of rearranged TCR beta genes was performed with a multiplex PCR assay on genomic DNA. Amplified TCR beta libraries were sequenced as 87-base-pair reads on the Illumina HiSeq System. In the original analysis: A later analysis tallied roughly 76 million unique TCR beta chains across the 550 to 850 repertoires, and approximately 12 million of those chains were shared by two or more donors. Raw reads were error-corrected and collapsed into unique sequences with a nearest-neighbor algorithm that merged closely related sequences to remove PCR and sequencing errors. To assign V, D and J gene segments, CDR3 sequences were aligned to IMGT reference sequences. For a sequence to be retained, a match of at least six nucleotides to both a V gene segment and a J gene segment was required. A rearrangement counted as productive if the CDR3 had no stop codons and remained in frame with V and J, and every other rearrangement counted as non-productive. CDR3 was defined according to IMGT convention as the region running from the second conserved V-encoded cysteine to the conserved J-encoded phenylalanine. The earlier analysis of fewer than 750 of the donors excluded sequences that lacked an unambiguous match to a single V gene segment. In an earlier analysis of roughly 600 of the donors, a V segment was called functional when productive rearrangements were above 56.7%, and segregating when the standard deviation between donors exceeded 5%. To diagnose cytomegalovirus status from the catalog of TCR beta chain sequences, a statistical classification framework was built. In a later analysis, TCR nucleotide sequences were compared against IMGT/GENE-DB human TR gene sequences so that V and J genes could be assigned. In a later analysis, CDR3 sequences and most-parsimonious VDJ recombination scenarios were assigned using the TCRdist pipeline. In a later analysis, each TCR beta chain was defined by its CDR3 amino acid sequence together with its V-gene family, and reads lacking a unique V-gene family were excluded. As a way to deal with suspected cross-contamination and a sequencing artifact, a later analysis dropped 450 to 700 nucleotide sequences that were highly shared and had low generation probability. A later analysis calculated a clonal expansion index for each public chain from normalized within-repertoire ranks of inferred template counts. A later analysis computed generation probabilities with a VDJ recombination model fitted to out-of-frame rearrangements, and checked the results against IGoR. A later analysis scored TCR-TCR, TCR-HLA and TCR-CMV co-occurrence with hypergeometric tests, applying a repertoire-size bias correction to TCR pairs. To estimate false discovery rates, a later analysis permuted the HLA or CMV assignments 20 times. In a later analysis, co-occurring TCRs were grouped with DBSCAN, and TCRdist sequence similarity was added when clustering was performed within HLA-allele-positive subsets. For co-occurrence clustering, repertoires with fewer than 30,000 or more than 120,000 public chains were excluded, along with roughly 5 repertoires with anomalous nucleotide sharing. TCRdb took this table from immuneACCESS and kept in-frame rearrangements with V and J called. Such tables lack part of the clones; where checked against another copy, unresolved V genes explain under half of the gap, and the rest is unexplained. V, J and clone size are those of that table, while D and trimming were read from the DNA. This sample gives about 100,000 clones in total; roughly 83% of them show up just once. The ten most abundant clones make up 3.5% to 5% of the sample.

General study outcomes and caveats: While some public TCRs were present in many individuals, most TCR sequences turned up only very rarely across donors. Because the 87-base-pair reads could not distinguish some IMGT-functional V segments, including TRBV6-2 and TRBV6-3, those segments were excluded. Seventeen rarely observed V segments, including chromosome 9 orphons, were excluded from the earlier analysis of almost 600 of the donors because counts were too low. When HLA alleles, especially DR and DQ, strongly co-occurred, TCR associations were difficult to assign to individual alleles. Correlated functional status among segregating V segments might reflect linkage disequilibrium, but an unknown experimental factor could not be ruled out. A total of about 150 TCR beta chains were listed by the study as associated with cytomegalovirus. Presence/absence analyses assumed roughly uniform sequencing depth across donors, an assumption that may not hold. Broadly in line with IMGT annotations, most TCR beta V segments showed up in productive rearrangements about 87% or about 30% of the time in an earlier analysis of several hundred of the donors. In a later analysis, most CMV-associated TCR beta chains were found to appear HLA-restricted, with HLA associations seemingly driven largely by CMV exposure. Immune exposure information for the cohort was limited to CMV serostatus. According to the authors, the approach could potentially be generalized to other disease states and immunological phenotypes. In this cohort, only TCR beta chains were sequenced, and detectable features were limited by the absence of alpha or paired-chain data. A later analysis found that HLA-associated TCR beta chains were more clonally expanded and had lower generation probabilities than equally common non-associated chains. A cluster of highly shared sequence variants was judged likely to be a technical artifact of the sequencing pipeline. A few of the identified cytomegalovirus-associated TCR beta chains were confirmed in vitro to be specific for cytomegalovirus antigens. In a later genetic analysis, a missense DCLRE1C variant was associated with V-gene and J-gene trimming of TCR beta chains, and the association was replicated in an independent cohort. At a false discovery rate of 0.05, a later analysis linked 16,951 TCR beta sequences to specific HLA alleles. A later genetic analysis reported fewer N-insertions in productive TCRs among donors in an Asian-associated ancestry cluster than the roughly 700-donor mean. A further reported finding was that TCR beta sequences accurately predicted the HLA-A and HLA-B alleles for most subjects in the first cohort. According to a later analysis, TCR association rates differed among HLA loci, with DRB1 alleles showing the most associated TCRs and HLA-C alleles showing the fewest. Because HLA typing was unavailable for some donors at each locus, only the typed subset was used in association tests. The classifier was reported to diagnose cytomegalovirus status with high specificity and sensitivity in both the original and validation cohorts. In a later analysis, several top co-occurrence clusters were reported to appear linked to parvovirus B19, influenza, CMV and Epstein-Barr virus.

This clone was recorded only once. What this receptor recognizes is not known. One base away there is no much larger clone; base qualities are not given. Based on the germline V gene (reference sequence), the CDR1 and CDR2 sequences are LNHDA and SQIVND. The germline ends are 13 bases apart after V is trimmed by 7 bases and J by 3 bases. Measured from the cysteine to the phenylalanine, the CDR3 is 14 residues long. The only DNA kept is the CDR3, 42 bases in frame from the first base. This chain joins TRBV19 to TRBJ1-5, and perhaps TRBD1 as D gene, on 5 matching bases. The sequenced sample was PBMCs. The receptor was derived from a female donor in good health and CMV-seropositive. The CDR3 reads CASKIAGINQPQHF. The DNA sequence reads TGTGCCAGTAAAATTGCAGGGATCAATCAGCCCCAGCATTTT.